This T cell receptor beta chain was sequenced for a study of cytomegalovirus exposure and HLA in healthy donors. Use of 60 Vbeta and 13 Jbeta primers characterized the PCR. Assay: immunoSEQ multiplex PCR; the TCRdb copy retains only in-frame clones and omits some. The sample has roughly 190,000 clones, approximately 78% seen once. This clone was seen a single time. V lost 0 bases and J lost 9; bases outside the gene matches: 10. This CDR3 is built from 16 residues. Looked up from germline, CDR1 is LGHNA and CDR2 is YSLEER. The genes are TRBV4-3 and TRBJ2-5; TRBD1 agrees at 10 bases. This sequence was found in a woman between 18 and 29 years old in good health and CMV-seronegative. The sequenced sample consisted of PBMCs. CDR3 DNA sequence: TGCGCCAGCAGCCAAGATCCCGGGACAGGGGATTTTTCCCAGTACTTC. This codes for CASSQDPGTGDFSQYF.